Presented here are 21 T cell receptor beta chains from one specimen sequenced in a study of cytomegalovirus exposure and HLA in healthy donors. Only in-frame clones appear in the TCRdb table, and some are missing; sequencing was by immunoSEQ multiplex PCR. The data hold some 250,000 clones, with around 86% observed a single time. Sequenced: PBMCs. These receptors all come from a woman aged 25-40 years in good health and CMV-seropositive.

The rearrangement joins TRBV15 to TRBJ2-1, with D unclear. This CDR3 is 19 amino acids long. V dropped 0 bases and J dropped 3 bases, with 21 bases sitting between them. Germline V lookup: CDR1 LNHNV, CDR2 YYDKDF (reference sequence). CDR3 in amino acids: CATSREPLWLPESYNEQFF. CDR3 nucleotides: TGTGCCACCAGCAGAGAACCCCTTTGGCTCCCGGAGAGCTACAATGAGCAGTTCTTC.

CDR3 nucleotides: TGCGCCAGCAGCTTTGCAGTGACCGGGGAGCTGTTTTTT. Translation gives CASSFAVTGELFF. The chain recombines TRBV5-1 with TRBJ2-2, with D hard to call. The V end was cut by 2 bases, the J end by 5 bases, with 7 bases between. Germline V gives CDR1 SGHRS, CDR2 YFSETQ. The CDR3 has 13 amino acids.

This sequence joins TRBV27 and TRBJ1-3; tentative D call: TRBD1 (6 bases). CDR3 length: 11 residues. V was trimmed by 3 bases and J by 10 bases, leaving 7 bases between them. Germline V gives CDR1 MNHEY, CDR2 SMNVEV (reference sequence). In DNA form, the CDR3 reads TGTGCCAGCAGTTTCCAGGGGACCATATATTTT. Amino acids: CASSFQGTIYF.

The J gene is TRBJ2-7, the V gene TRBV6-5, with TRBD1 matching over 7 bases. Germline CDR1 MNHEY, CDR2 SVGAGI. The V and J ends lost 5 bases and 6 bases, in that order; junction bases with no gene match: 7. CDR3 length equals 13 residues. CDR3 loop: CASSKPQGSEQYF. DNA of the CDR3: TGTGCCAGCAGTAAACCACAGGGGTCCGAGCAGTACTTC.

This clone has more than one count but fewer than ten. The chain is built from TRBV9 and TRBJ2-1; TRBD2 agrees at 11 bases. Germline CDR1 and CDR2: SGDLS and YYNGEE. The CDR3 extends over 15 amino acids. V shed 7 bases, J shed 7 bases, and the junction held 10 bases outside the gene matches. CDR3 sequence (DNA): TGTGCCAGCGATAACCCGGGACTAGCGGAGAATGAGCAGTTCTTC. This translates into CASDNPGLAENEQFF. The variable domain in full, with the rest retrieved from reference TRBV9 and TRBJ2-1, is DSGVTQTPKHLITATGQRVTLRCSPRSGDLSVYWYQQSLDQGLQFLIQYYNGEERAKGNILERFSAQQFPDLHSELNLSSLELGDSALYFCASDNPGLAENEQFFGPGTRLTVL.

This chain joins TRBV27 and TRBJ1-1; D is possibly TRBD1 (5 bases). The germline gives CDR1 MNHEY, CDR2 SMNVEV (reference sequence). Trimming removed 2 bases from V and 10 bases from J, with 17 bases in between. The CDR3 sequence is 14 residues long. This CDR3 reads CASSLGGEWVGAFF. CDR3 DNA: TGTGCCAGCAGTTTAGGGGGGGAGTGGGTGGGAGCTTTCTTT.

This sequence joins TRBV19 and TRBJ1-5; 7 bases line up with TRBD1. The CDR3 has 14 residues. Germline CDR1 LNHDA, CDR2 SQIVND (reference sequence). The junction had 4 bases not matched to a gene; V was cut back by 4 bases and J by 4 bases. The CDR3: CASSRQGDNQPQHF. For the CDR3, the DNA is TGTGCCAGTAGTAGGCAGGGGGATAATCAGCCCCAGCATTTT.

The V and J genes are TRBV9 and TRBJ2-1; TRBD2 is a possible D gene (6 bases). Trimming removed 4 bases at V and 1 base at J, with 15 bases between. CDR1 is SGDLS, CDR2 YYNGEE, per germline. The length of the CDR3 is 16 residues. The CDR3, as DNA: TGTGCCAGCAGCCCTACGGAGGGGTGGTCCTACAATGAGCAGTTCTTC. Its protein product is CASSPTEGWSYNEQFF.

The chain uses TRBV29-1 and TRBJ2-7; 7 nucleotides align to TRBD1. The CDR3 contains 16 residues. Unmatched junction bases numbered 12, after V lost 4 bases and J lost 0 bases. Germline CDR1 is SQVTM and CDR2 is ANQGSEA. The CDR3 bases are TGCAGCGTTGTCGAGGTGGGACAGCCAAGCTCCTACGAGCAGTACTTC. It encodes CSVVEVGQPSSYEQYF.

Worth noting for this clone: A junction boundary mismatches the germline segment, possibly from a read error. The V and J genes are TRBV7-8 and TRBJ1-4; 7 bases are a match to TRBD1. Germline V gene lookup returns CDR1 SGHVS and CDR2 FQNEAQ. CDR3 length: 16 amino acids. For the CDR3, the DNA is TGTGCCAGCAGTTTAGGGGGCCCTACAACTAATGAAAAACTGTTTTTT. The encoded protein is CASSLGGPTTNEKLFF. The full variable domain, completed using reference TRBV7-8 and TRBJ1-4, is GAGVSQSPRYKVAKRGQDVALRCDPISGHVSLFWYQQALGQGPEFLTYFQNEAQLDKSGLPSDRFFAERPEGSVSTLKIQRTQQEDSAVYLCASSLGGPTTNEKLFFGSGTQLSVL.

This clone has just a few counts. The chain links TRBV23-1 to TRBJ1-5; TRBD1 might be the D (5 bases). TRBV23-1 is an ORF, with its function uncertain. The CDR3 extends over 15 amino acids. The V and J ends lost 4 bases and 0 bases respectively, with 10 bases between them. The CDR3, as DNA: TGCGCCAGCAGTCCCCAGACAGCTAGCAATCAGCCCCAGCATTTT. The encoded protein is CASSPQTASNQPQHF.

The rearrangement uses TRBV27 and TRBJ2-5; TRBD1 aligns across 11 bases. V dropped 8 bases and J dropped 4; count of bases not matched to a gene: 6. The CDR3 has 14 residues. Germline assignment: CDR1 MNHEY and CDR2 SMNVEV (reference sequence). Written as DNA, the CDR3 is TGTGCCAGCGGAACGGACAGGGGGCTAGAGACCCAGTACTTC. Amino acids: CASGTDRGLETQYF.

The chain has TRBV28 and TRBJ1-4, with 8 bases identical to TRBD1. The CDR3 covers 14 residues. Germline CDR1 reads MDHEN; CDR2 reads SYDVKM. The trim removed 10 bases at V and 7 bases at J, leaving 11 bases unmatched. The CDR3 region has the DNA TGTGCCACGGATGTAGACAGGGGTGGTGAAAAACTGTTTTTT. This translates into CATDVDRGGEKLFF.

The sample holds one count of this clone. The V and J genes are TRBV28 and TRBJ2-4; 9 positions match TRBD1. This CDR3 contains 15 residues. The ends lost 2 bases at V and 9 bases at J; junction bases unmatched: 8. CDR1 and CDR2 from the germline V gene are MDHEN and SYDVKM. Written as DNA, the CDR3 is TGTGCCAGCAGTTTAGGGGACAGGGAAGGGGTCATTCAGTACTTC. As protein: CASSLGDREGVIQYF.

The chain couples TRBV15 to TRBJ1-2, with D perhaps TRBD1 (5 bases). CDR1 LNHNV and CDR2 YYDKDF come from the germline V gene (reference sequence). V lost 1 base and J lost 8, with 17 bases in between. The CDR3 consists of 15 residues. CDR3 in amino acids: CATSRGSDISGGYTF. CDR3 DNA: TGTGCCACCAGCAGAGGATCGGACATATCTGGCGGCTACACCTTC.

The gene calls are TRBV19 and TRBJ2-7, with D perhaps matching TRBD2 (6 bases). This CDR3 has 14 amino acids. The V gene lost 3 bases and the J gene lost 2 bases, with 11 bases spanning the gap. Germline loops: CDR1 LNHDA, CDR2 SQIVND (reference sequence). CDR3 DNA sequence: TGTGCCAGTAGTATGGGGGACTTCGCCTACGAGCAGTACTTC. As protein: CASSMGDFAYEQYF.

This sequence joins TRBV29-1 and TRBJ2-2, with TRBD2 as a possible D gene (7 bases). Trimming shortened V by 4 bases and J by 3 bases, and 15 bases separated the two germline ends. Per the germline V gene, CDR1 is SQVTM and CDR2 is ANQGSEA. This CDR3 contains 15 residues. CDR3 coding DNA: TGCAGCGTTGGGGCGGGGGCGGGAGACACCGGGGAGCTGTTTTTT. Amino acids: CSVGAGAGDTGELFF.

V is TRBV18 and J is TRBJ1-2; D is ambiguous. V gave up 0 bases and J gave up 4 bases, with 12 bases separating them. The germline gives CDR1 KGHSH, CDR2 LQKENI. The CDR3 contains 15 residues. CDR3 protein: CASSPPTGIGYGYTF. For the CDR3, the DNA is TGTGCCAGCTCACCACCGACCGGGATCGGCTATGGCTACACCTTC.

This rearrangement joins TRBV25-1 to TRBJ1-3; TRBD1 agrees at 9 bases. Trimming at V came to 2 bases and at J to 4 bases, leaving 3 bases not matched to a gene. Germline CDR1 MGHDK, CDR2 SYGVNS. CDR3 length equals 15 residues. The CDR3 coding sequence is TGTGCCAGCAGTGAAGGACAGGGGCAAGGAAACACCATATATTTT. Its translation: CASSEGQGQGNTIYF.

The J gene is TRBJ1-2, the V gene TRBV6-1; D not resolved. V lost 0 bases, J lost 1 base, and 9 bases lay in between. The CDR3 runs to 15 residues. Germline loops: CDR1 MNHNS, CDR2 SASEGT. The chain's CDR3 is CASSEAHRYNYGYTF. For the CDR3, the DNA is TGTGCCAGCAGTGAAGCGCATCGGTATAACTATGGCTACACCTTC.

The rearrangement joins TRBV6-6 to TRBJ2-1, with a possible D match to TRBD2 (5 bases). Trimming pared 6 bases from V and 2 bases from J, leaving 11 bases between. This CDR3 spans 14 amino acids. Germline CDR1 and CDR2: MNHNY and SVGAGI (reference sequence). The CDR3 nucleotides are TGTGCCAGCAGCTCCACGGGGACCTACAATGAGCAGTTCTTC. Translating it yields CASSSTGTYNEQFF.